Listed below are T cell receptor beta chains from one sample, sequenced in a study of shared clonotypes between healthy human individuals. Clones were read by immunoSEQ multiplex PCR, and TCRdb kept only the in-frame ones, dropping some. The sample includes 650,000 to 800,000 clones, approximately 90% seen only once; the top ten take 24%. What was sequenced was naive CD8+ T cells sorted from blood. These receptors all come from a man aged 25-45 years in good health. Each CDR3 is given with its conserved first and last residue. D genes are given only for firm matches. Expanded clones get a size class; other rows say once, few or many, or leave the size out.

>TRBJ2-1|TRBV12-5|.|.
TGTGCTAGTGGTCACCCCGGTAGCCAGGTTCATGAGCAGTTCTTC
CASGHPGSQVHEQFF
>TRBJ2-1|TRBV11-2|TRBD1|.
TGTGCCAGCAGCTCCTACAGGGGGAGCTCCTACAATGAGCAGTTCTTC
CASSSYRGSSYNEQFF
>TRBJ2-7|TRBV9|.|once
TGTGCCAGCAGTGCCGCCCCGGGTTCCTACGAGCAGTACTTC
CASSAAPGSYEQYF
>TRBJ2-2|TRBV5-5|TRBD2|once
TGTGCCAGCAGCTCCCACTCGGGAGGGCCCGGGGAGCTGTTTTTT
CASSSHSGGPGELFF
>TRBJ2-7|TRBV23-1|.|.
TGCGCCACCCTTCGGACCGACTCAGCCTACGAGCAGTACTTC
CATLRTDSAYEQYF
>TRBJ2-2|TRBV6-1|.|.
TGTGCCAGCAGTGAAGCGGACCTTAGGACCGGGGAGCTGTTTTTT
CASSEADLRTGELFF
>TRBJ2-5|TRBV27|TRBD2|.
TGTGCCAGCAGTGACTTAGCGGGAGCGTACCAAGAGACCCAGTACTTC
CASSDLAGAYQETQYF
>TRBJ2-1|TRBV10-3|.|.
TGTGCCATCAGTCACCCCCCGGCGGGGCTTCTCAATGAGCAGTTCTTC
CAISHPPAGLLNEQFF
>TRBJ1-6|TRBV6-1|.|.
TGTGCCAGCAGTGAACTTCCTAGACAGAGCAATTCACCCCTCCACTTT
CASSELPRQSNSPLHF
>TRBJ2-7|TRBV5-4|TRBD1|once
TGTGCCAGCAGCCGACTTGGCCGGGACAGTCCCTACGAGCAGTACTTC
CASSRLGRDSPYEQYF
>TRBJ1-1|TRBV5-1|.|once
TGCGCCAGCAGCTTCACCCAGCGGAGCACTGAAGCTTTCTTT
CASSFTQRSTEAFF
>TRBJ2-3|TRBV27|.|.
TGTGCCAGCAGTTTACAGATTAGCACAGATACGCAGTATTTT
CASSLQISTDTQYF
>TRBJ2-7|TRBV13|.|.
TGTGCCAGCAGCTATTTTGGGCCGGCCTACGAGCAGTACTTC
CASSYFGPAYEQYF
>TRBJ2-7|TRBV7-9|TRBD2|.
TGTGCCAGCAGCTCGGGCCCGCTAGCGGGTGGTTACGAGCAGTACTTC
CASSSGPLAGGYEQYF
>TRBJ2-1|TRBV11-2|.|.
TGTGCCAGCAGCTTAGCGGCGGCAGGATCCTACAATGAGCAGTTCTTC
CASSLAAAGSYNEQFF
>TRBJ2-6|TRBV7-9|TRBD1|.
TGTGCCAGCAGCCCCCGGGACAGGGAGCCCCCTGGGGCCAACGTCCTGACTTTC
CASSPRDREPPGANVLTF
>TRBJ2-3|TRBV4-1|.|.
TGCGCCAGCAGCCAAGGAGGGTTTGACGGGGGAGCAGATACGCAGTATTTT
CASSQGGFDGGADTQYF
>TRBJ2-7|TRBV5-1|TRBD1|.
TGCGCCAGCAGCGGGGAGAACAGGGGGCCCTCCTACGAGCAGTACTTC
CASSGENRGPSYEQYF
>TRBJ2-1|TRBV4-1|.|.
TGCGCCAGCAGCCACAGGGTCTACAATGAGCAGTTCTTC
CASSHRVYNEQFF
>TRBJ1-3|TRBV4-1|.|.
TGCGCCAGCAGCCAAGATTGGAGCTCTGGAAACACCATATATTTT
CASSQDWSSGNTIYF
>TRBJ1-2|TRBV7-2|.|.
TGTGCCAGCAGCCAGACCCAATACTATGGCTACACCTTC
CASSQTQYYGYTF
>TRBJ2-7|TRBV27|TRBD2|.
TGTGCCAGCAGTTTAAGCGGTAGCGGGAATTACGAGCAGTACTTC
CASSLSGSGNYEQYF
>TRBJ2-7|TRBV6-6|.|.
TGTGCCAGCAGCAGACTTGGGTCATTGTCGGAGCAGTACTTC
CASSRLGSLSEQYF
>TRBJ1-1|TRBV7-9|.|.
TGTGCCAGCAGCTCCATGGGGGTGGGCACTGAAGCTTTCTTT
CASSSMGVGTEAFF
>TRBJ2-1|TRBV5-1|TRBD2|once
TGCGCCAGCAGCTTGGCGGTAGCGGGAGGGGGCCATGAGCAGTTCTTC
CASSLAVAGGGHEQFF
>TRBJ2-2|TRBV30|.|.
TGTGCCTGGAGTGTACTGGTCACCGGGGAGCTGTTTTTT
CAWSVLVTGELFF
>TRBJ1-2|TRBV29-1|TRBD1|once
TGCAGCGTTGAGATAGGGACCAGGGGGCCGAACTATGGCTACACCTTC
CSVEIGTRGPNYGYTF
>TRBJ2-7|TRBV28|TRBD1|.
TGTGCCAGCCTGGACAGGGACAACTACGAGCAGTACTTC
CASLDRDNYEQYF
>TRBJ2-7|TRBV29-1|TRBD2|.
TGCAGCGTTGAAGAATCAGGACTAGCGGAAGACTACGAGCAGTACTTC
CSVEESGLAEDYEQYF
>TRBJ2-1|TRBV7-9|TRBD2|.
TGTGCCAGCAGTCGGAGAGGTAGCGGGAGGGCCGGATCCTACAATGAGCAGTTCTTC
CASSRRGSGRAGSYNEQFF
>TRBJ2-7|TRBV5-1|.|.
TGCGCCGGCAGCTTGGGGGGTACCGCCTCCTACGAGCAGTACTTC
CAGSLGGTASYEQYF
>TRBJ2-2|TRBV7-6|.|.
TGTGCCAGCAGCCCAGAGGTCACCGGGGAGCTGTTTTTT
CASSPEVTGELFF
>TRBJ2-7|TRBV19|.|once
TGTGCCAGTAGCGGAAAGGTTGACGAGCAGTACTTC
CASSGKVDEQYF
>TRBJ1-1|TRBV5-8|TRBD1|.
TGTGCCAGCAGCCTCGGGACAGATGTAATGAACACTGAAGCTTTCTTT
CASSLGTDVMNTEAFF
>TRBJ2-1|TRBV28|.|once
TGTGCCAGCAGTCGCCCCACGGACCCGAGGGGGATACACAATGAGCAGTTCTTC
CASSRPTDPRGIHNEQFF
>TRBJ2-5|TRBV9|.|.
TGTGCCAGCAGCGATTCCCTCGAGAGGGAGATGTCAGAGACCCAGTACTTC
CASSDSLEREMSETQYF
>TRBJ2-4|TRBV4-2|TRBD2|.
TGTGCCAGCAGCGCGACTAGCGGGATGAACATTCAGTACTTC
CASSATSGMNIQYF
>TRBJ2-7|TRBV29-1|.|.
TGCAGCGTTTCGGATAGGTACGAGCAGTACTTC
CSVSDRYEQYF
>TRBJ2-3|TRBV21-1|.|.
.
CASSKAWASGITDTQYF
>TRBJ2-7|TRBV9|.|.
TGTGCCAGCAGCACCACGTGGACCGCGAAGATCTACGAGCAGTACTTC
CASSTTWTAKIYEQYF
>TRBJ2-7|TRBV27|TRBD1|.
TGTGCCAGCAGTTTACGTTTTTCCCCGGGACAGGGATCCTACGAGCAGTACTTC
CASSLRFSPGQGSYEQYF
>TRBJ1-1|TRBV7-9|.|.
TGTGCCAGCGGTTCTAACACTGAAGCTTTCTTT
CASGSNTEAFF
>TRBJ2-5|TRBV29-1|.|.
TGCAGCGTTGATTCCCTGCCAGGGGTGTCGGAGACCCAGTACTTC
CSVDSLPGVSETQYF
>TRBJ2-2|TRBV7-6|.|.
TGTGCCAGCAGCTCCAAAATGGGCTTTACCACCGGGGAGCTGTTTTTT
CASSSKMGFTTGELFF
>TRBJ2-3|TRBV10-3|.|once
TGTGCCATCAGTGAGGAATTGAACACAGATACGCAGTATTTT
CAISEELNTDTQYF
>TRBJ2-7|TRBV6-1|.|once
TGTGCCAGCAGTGAGAGGGTGCTGCTAGACTACGAGCAGTACTTC
CASSERVLLDYEQYF
>TRBJ2-7|TRBV7-9|.|.
TGTGCCAGCAGCTTAGGGCAGGGGCCACACTACGAGCAGTACTTC
CASSLGQGPHYEQYF
>TRBJ2-2|TRBV7-6|.|.
TGTGCCAGCAGCTTAGCGCCGTTTTCCGGGGAGCTGTTTTTT
CASSLAPFSGELFF
>TRBJ2-5|TRBV28|.|.
TGTGCCAGCAGCACAAGGGTTCAAGAGACCCAGTACTTC
CASSTRVQETQYF
>TRBJ2-3|TRBV11-3|.|.
TGTGCCAGCAGCTTGGGGGAGGGCACAGATACGCAGTATTTT
CASSLGEGTDTQYF
>TRBJ2-7|TRBV6-6|TRBD1|.
TGTGCCAGCAGTCTTGAGACAGGGTCCCAACACGAGCAGTACTTC
CASSLETGSQHEQYF
>TRBJ2-3|TRBV25-1|.|.
TGTGCCAGCAGTGAGCAGGGATCGGATACGCAGTATTTT
CASSEQGSDTQYF
>TRBJ2-5|TRBV9|.|.
TGTGCCAGCAGCGGAACTACTACTAGCATGGAGACCCAGTACTTC
CASSGTTTSMETQYF
>TRBJ2-3|TRBV9|.|.
TGTGCCAGCAGCGTAGATGCAGTCGCAGATACGCAGTATTTT
CASSVDAVADTQYF
>TRBJ2-7|TRBV6-1|.|.
TGTGCCAGCAGTGACCTGGGCCCCTCCTACGAGCAGTACTTC
CASSDLGPSYEQYF